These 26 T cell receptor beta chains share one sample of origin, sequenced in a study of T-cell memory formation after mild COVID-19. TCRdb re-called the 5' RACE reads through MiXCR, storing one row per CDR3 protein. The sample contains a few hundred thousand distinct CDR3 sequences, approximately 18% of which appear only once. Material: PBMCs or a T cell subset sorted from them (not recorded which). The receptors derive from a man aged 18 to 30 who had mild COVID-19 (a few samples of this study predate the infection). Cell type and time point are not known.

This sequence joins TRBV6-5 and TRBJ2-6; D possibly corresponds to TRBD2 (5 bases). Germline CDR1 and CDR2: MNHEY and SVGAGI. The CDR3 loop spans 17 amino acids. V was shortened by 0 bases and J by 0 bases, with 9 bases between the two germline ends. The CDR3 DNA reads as TGTGCCAGCAGTTACTCTGGCGGGCACTCTGGGGCCAACGTCCTGACTTTC. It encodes CASSYSGGHSGANVLTF.

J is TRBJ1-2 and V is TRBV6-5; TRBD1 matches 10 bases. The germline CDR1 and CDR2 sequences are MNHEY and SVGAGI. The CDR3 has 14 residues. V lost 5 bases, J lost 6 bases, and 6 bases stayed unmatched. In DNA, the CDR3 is TGTGCCAGCAGTACTGACAGGGGGCATAATGGCTACACCTTC. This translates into CASSTDRGHNGYTF.

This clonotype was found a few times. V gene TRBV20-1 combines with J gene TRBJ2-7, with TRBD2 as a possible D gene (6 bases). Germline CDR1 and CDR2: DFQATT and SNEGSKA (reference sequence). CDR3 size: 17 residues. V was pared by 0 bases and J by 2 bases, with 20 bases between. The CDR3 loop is CSARDSGSRKNPYEQYV. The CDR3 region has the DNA TGCAGTGCTAGAGATAGCGGCAGTCGCAAGAACCCCTACGAGCAGTACGTC.

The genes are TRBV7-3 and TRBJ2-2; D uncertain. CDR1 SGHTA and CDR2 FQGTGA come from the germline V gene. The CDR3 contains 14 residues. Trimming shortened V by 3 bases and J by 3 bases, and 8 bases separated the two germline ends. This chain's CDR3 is CASSFARDTGELFF. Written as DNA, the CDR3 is TGTGCCAGCAGCTTCGCTCGGGACACCGGGGAGCTGTTTTTT.

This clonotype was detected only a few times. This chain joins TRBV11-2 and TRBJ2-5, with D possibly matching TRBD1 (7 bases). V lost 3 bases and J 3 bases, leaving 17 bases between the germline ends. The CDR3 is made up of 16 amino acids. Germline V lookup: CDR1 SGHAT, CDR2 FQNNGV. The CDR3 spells CASSFLGGGLKETQYF. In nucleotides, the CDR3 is TGTGCCAGCAGCTTTTTAGGAGGGGGCCTTAAAGAGACCCAGTACTTC. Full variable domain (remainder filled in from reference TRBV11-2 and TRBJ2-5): EAGVAQSPRYKIIEKRQSVAFWCNPISGHATLYWYQQILGQGPKLLIQFQNNGVVDDSQLPKDRFSAERLKGVDSTLKIQPAKLEDSAVYLCASSFLGGGLKETQYFGPGTRLLVL.

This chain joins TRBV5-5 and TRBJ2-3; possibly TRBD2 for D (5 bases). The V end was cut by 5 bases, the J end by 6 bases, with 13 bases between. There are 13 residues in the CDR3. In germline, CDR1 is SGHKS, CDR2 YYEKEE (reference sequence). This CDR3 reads CASRSPPGDTQYF. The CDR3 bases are TGTGCCAGCAGGAGCCCCCCGGGGGATACGCAGTATTTT.

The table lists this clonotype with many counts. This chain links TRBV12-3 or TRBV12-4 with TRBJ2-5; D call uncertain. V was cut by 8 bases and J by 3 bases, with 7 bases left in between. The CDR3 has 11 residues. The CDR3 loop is CASAEKETQYF. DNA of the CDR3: TGTGCCAGCGCAGAAAAAGAGACCCAGTACTTC.

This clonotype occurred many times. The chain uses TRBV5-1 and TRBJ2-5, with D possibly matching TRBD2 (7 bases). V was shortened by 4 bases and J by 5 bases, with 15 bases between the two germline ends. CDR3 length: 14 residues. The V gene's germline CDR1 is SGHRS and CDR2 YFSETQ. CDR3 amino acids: CASSAGGLGETQYF. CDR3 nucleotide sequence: TGCGCCAGCAGCGCCGGGGGGCTCGGTGAGACCCAGTACTTC.

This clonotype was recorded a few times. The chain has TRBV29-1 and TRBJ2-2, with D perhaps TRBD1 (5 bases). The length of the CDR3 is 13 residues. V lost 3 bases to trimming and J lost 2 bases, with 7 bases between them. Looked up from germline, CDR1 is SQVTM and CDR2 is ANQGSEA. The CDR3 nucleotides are TGCAGCGTTGACAGGGCCAACACCGGGGAGCTGTTTTTT. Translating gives CSVDRANTGELFF.

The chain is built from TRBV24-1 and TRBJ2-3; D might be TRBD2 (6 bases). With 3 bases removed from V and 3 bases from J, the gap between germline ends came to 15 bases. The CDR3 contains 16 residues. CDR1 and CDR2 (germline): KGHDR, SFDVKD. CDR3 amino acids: CATSDPMRGGTDTQYF. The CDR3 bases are TGTGCCACCAGTGATCCCATGCGGGGCGGGACAGATACGCAGTATTTT.

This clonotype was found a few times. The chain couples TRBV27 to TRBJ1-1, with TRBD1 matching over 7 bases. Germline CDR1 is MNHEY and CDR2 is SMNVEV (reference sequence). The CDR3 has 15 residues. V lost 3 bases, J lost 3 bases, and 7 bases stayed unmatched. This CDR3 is CASSFSTGTYTEAFF. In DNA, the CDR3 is TGTGCCAGCAGTTTTTCGACAGGGACGTACACTGAAGCTTTCTTT.

The CDR3 DNA reads as TGTGCCAGCAGCCCCGGGACTTGGAATCAGCCCCAGCATTTT. Its translation: CASSPGTWNQPQHF. J is TRBJ1-5 and V is TRBV7-9, with D maybe TRBD1 (5 bases). The CDR3 runs 14 residues. V lost 5 bases to trimming and J lost 4 bases, with 12 bases between them. Germline CDR1 SEHNR, CDR2 FQNEAQ (reference sequence).

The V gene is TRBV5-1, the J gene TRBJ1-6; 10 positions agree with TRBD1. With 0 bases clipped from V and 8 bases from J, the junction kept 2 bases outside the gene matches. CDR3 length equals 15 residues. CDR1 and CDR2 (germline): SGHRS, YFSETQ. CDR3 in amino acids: CASSLAGTGDSPLHF. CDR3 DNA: TGCGCCAGCAGCTTGGCAGGGACAGGGGATTCACCCCTCCACTTT.

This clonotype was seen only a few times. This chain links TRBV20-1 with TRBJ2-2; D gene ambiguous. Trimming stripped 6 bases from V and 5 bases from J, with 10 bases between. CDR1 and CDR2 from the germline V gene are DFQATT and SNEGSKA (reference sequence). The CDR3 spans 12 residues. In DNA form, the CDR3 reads TGCAGTGCCGGGCCTCGGACCGGGGAGCTGTTTTTT. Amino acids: CSAGPRTGELFF.

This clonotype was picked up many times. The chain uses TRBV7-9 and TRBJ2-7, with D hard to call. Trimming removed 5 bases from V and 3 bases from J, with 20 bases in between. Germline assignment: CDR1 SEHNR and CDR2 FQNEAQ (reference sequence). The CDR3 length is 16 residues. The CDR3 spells CASSPTGYDSGYEQYF. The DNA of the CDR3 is TGTGCCAGCAGCCCAACCGGGTACGATAGTGGCTACGAGCAGTACTTC.

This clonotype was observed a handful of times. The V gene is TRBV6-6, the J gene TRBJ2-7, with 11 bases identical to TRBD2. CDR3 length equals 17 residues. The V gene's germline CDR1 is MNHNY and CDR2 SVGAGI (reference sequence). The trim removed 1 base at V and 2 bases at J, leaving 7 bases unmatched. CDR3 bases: TGTGCCAGCAGTTACTGGGCTAGCGGGGGGACTGCCTACGAGCAGTACTTC. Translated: CASSYWASGGTAYEQYF.

The CDR3 region has the DNA TGCGCCAGCAGCCAAGATACGGCGACTGGGGCCAACGTCCTGACTTTC. This codes for CASSQDTATGANVLTF. The rearrangement links TRBV4-3 to TRBJ2-6; the D is unclear. This CDR3 spans 16 amino acids. V dropped 0 bases and J dropped 2 bases, with 8 bases sitting between them. The germline gives CDR1 LGHNA, CDR2 YSLEER.

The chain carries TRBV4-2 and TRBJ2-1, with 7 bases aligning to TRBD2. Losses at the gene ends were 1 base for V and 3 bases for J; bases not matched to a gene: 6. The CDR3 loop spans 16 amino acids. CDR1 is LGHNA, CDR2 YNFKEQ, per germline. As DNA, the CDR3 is TGTGCCAGCAGCCAAGTGGGAGCGGGGCGCTACAATGAGCAGTTCTTC. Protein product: CASSQVGAGRYNEQFF.

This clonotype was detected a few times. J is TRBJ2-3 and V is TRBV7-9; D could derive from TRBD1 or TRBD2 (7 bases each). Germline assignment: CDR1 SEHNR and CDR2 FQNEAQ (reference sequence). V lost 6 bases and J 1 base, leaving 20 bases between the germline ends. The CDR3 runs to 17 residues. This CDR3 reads CASRKTRGGRGTDTQYF. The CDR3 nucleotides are TGTGCCAGCAGAAAAACCAGGGGGGGCCGAGGCACAGATACGCAGTATTTT.

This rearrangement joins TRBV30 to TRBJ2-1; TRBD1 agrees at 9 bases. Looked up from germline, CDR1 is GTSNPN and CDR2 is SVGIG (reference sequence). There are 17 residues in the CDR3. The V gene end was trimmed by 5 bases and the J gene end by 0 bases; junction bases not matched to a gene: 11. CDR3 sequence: CAWGRGTGLRSYNEQFF. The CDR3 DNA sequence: TGTGCCTGGGGGAGGGGGACAGGGCTCCGCTCCTACAATGAGCAGTTCTTC. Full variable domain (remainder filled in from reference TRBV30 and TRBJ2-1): SQTIHQWPATLVQPVGSPLSLECTVEGTSNPNLYWYRQAAGRGLQLLFYSVGIGQISSEVPQNLSASRPQDRQFILSSKKLLLSDSGFYLCAWGRGTGLRSYNEQFFGPGTRLTVL.

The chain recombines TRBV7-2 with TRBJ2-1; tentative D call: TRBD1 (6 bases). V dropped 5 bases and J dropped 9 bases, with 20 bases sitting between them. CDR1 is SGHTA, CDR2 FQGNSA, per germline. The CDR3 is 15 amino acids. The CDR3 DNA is TGTGCCAGCAGCCGCCAGGGGATAGATGTTTCTGAGCAGTTCTTC. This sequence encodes CASSRQGIDVSEQFF.

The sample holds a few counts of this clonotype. DNA of the CDR3: TGTGCCAGCAGATCAACAGGGGGCAATGAGCAGTTCTTC. Amino acid sequence: CASRSTGGNEQFF. The chain couples TRBV7-9 to TRBJ2-1; 8 positions match TRBD1. V gave up 6 bases and J gave up 6 bases; unmatched junction bases: 4. The germline gives CDR1 SEHNR, CDR2 FQNEAQ (reference sequence). The CDR3 length is 13 residues.

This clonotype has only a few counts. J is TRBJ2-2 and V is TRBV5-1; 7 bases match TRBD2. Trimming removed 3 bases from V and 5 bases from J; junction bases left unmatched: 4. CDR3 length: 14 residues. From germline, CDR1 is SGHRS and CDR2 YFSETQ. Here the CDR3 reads CASSYSGATGELFF. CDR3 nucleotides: TGCGCCAGCAGCTACAGCGGGGCGACCGGGGAGCTGTTTTTT.

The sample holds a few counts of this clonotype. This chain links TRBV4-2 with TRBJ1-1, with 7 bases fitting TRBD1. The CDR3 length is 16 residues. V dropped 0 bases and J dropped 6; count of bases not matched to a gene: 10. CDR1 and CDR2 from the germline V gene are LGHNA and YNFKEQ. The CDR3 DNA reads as TGTGCCAGCAGCCAAGATCGATACGACAGGGTAGCTGAAGCTTTCTTT. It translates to CASSQDRYDRVAEAFF.

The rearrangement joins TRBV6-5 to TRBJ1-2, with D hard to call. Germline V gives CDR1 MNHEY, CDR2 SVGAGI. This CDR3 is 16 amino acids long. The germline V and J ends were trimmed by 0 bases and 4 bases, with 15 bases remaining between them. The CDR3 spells CASSYSEREAFYGYTF. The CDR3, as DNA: TGTGCCAGCAGTTACTCTGAGAGGGAGGCGTTCTATGGCTACACCTTC.

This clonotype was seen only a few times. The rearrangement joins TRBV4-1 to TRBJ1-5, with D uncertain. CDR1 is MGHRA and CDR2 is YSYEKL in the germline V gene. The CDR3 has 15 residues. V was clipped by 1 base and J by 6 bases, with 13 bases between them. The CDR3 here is CASSQVGSRLQPQHF. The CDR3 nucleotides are TGCGCCAGCAGCCAAGTGGGGTCGCGTCTTCAGCCCCAGCATTTT.